The source of this TCR beta chain is a study of metastatic and nonmetastatic thyroid tumors (dated by TCRdb to the early 2020s). For the study in its entirety: Repertoires from peripheral blood and from tumor or nodule tissue samples of malignant and benign thyroid patients were compared. Broad study findings and their caveats: TCR beta diversity was reported as significantly higher in malignant tumors than in benign nodules, in both blood and tumor samples.

In the case of this clone: Its antigen has not been determined. One base away there is no much larger clone; base qualities are not given.

The CDR3, cysteine through phenylalanine, is 15 amino acids long. Just the 45-base CDR3 DNA is kept, in frame starting at base 1. According to the germline V gene (reference sequence), CDR1 reads MNHEY and CDR2 reads SMNVEV. The V end loses 7 bases and the J end loses 1 base, and a stretch of 16 bases separates them. No patient had received any treatment before thyroid surgery. Using T-cell receptor beta sequencing, the study looked back at clinical samples from patients collected from the early 2010s to the late 2010s. Library generation was performed with PCR. Sequencing used an Illumina HiSeq 4000. The TCR beta-chain CDR3 region of each patient was profiled by high-throughput sequencing. The paper's data handling went like this. The researchers built a classifier to tell apart papillary thyroid cancer patients with distant metastasis, based on CDR3 differences among clinicopathological groups. To measure repertoire diversity the researchers used the Shannon index, while the Morisita-Horn index served to gauge how similar the tumor and blood repertoires were. Starting from the raw public reads, TCRdb applied fastp trimming at Q25, assembled clones with MiXCR and retained in-frame beta chains. None of the V and J calls come from the authors' own analysis; TCRdb made them. The sample table shows tens of thousands of clones, and 25% to 30% are seen once. Together, the top ten hold nearly 10% of the sample.

Sequences were obtained from blood. The clonotype was recovered from a female donor with papillary thyroid cancer or a benign thyroid nodule (not recorded which). Some clones in this sample may be carry-over from other donors' samples. The sequence links TRBV27 to TRBJ1-1; matching of 5 bases hints at TRBD1 as the D gene. The nucleotide sequence is TGTGCCAGCACTACCCCCACAGGCCCGAACACTGAAGCTTTCTTT. The resulting protein is CASTTPTGPNTEAFF.